This entry is about one T cell receptor (beta chain). Antigen: not known. This entry is derived from a study of CD4 T cells in relation to SARS-CoV-2 and coronaviruses. Overall study: ViraFEST: approximately 10-day antigen culture of PBMCs, then TCR beta CDR3 sequencing.

Unexposed donor CD4+ T cells date from about 2011-2018, before the COVID-19 pandemic. CD4+ T cells were isolated from the cells after around eleven days of culture. Germline-derived CDR1 and CDR2 are SGHRS and YFSETQ. The CDR3 totals 14 residues. Trimming took off 1 base at V and 2 bases at J, with 6 bases between the two ends. The repertoire was sequenced with immunoSEQ multiplex PCR; TCRdb's copy has only in-frame clones and lacks some. This sample has more than 15,000 clones; around 76% occur once, and the top ten carry around 29%. The TCR sequence derives from a human donor in good health. Sequencing input: CD4+ T cells from PBMCs, cultured in vitro. V is TRBV5-1 and J is TRBJ2-2; D call uncertain. CDR3 amino acids: CASSLNSNTGELFF. DNA of the CDR3: TGCGCCAGCAGCTTGAACAGCAACACCGGGGAGCTGTTTTTT.